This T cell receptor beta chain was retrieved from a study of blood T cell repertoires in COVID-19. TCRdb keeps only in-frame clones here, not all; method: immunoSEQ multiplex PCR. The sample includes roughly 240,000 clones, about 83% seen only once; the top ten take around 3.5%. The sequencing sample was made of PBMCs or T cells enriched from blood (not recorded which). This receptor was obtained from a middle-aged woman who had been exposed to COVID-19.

The CDR3 region is CASSLAGSPNSPLHF. In DNA, the CDR3 is TGCGCCAGCAGCTTGGCCGGGTCACCTAATTCACCCCTCCACTTT. The chain uses TRBV5-1 and TRBJ1-6; no clear D. Per the germline V gene, CDR1 is SGHRS and CDR2 is YFSETQ. V lost 0 bases and J lost 6, with 10 bases in between. The CDR3 covers 15 residues.